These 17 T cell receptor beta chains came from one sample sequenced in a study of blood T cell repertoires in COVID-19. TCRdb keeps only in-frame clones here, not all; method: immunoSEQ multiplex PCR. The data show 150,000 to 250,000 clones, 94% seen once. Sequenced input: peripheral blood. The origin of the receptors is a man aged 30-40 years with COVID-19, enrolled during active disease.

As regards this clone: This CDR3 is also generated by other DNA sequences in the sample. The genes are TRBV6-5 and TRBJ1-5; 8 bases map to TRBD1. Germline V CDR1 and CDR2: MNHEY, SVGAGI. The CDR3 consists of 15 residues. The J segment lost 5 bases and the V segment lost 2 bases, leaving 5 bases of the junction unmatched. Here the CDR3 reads CASSYSAGGDQPQHF. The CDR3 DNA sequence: TGTGCCAGCAGTTACAGCGCAGGGGGCGATCAGCCCCAGCATTTT.

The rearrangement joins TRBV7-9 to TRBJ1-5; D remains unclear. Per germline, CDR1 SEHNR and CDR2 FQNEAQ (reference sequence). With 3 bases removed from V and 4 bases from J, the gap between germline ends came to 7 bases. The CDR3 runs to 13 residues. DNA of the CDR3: TGTGCCAGCAGCTTTGATGCGAATCAGCCCCAGCATTTT. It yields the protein CASSFDANQPQHF. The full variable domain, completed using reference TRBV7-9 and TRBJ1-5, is DTGVSQNPRHKITKRGQNVTFRCDPISEHNRLYWYRQTLGQGPEFLTYFQNEAQLEKSRLLSDRFSAERPKGSFSTLEIQRTEQGDSAMYLCASSFDANQPQHFGDGTRLSIL.

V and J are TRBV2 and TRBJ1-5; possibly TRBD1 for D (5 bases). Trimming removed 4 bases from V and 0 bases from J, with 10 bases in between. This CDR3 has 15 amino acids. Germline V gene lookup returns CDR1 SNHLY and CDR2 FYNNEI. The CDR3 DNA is TGTGCCAGCAGTGTTAAGGGGCATAGCAATCAGCCCCAGCATTTT. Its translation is CASSVKGHSNQPQHF. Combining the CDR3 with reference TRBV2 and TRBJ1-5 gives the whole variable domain EPEVTQTPSHQVTQMGQEVILRCVPISNHLYFYWYRQILGQKVEFLVSFYNNEISEKSEIFDDQFSVERPDGSNFTLKIRSTKLEDSAMYFCASSVKGHSNQPQHFGDGTRLSIL.

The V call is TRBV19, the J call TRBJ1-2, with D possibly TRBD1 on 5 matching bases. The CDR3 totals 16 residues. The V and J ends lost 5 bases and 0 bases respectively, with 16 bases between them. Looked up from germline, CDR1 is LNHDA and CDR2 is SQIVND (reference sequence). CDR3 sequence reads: CASSQGAGYPNYGYTF. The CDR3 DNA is TGTGCCAGTAGTCAGGGTGCAGGGTACCCTAACTATGGCTACACCTTC.

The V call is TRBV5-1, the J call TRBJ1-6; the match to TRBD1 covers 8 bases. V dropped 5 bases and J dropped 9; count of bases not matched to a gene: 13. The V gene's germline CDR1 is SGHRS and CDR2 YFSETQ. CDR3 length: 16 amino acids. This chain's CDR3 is CASSSGGGIKISPLHF. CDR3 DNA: TGCGCCAGCAGTTCAGGGGGCGGGATAAAGATTTCACCCCTCCACTTT.

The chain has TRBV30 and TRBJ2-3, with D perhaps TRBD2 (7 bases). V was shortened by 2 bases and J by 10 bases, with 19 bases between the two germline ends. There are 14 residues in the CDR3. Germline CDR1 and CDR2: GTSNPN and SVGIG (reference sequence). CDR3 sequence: CAWSLGGGYGAQYF. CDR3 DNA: TGTGCCTGGAGTTTAGGGGGGGGCTATGGTGCGCAGTATTTT.

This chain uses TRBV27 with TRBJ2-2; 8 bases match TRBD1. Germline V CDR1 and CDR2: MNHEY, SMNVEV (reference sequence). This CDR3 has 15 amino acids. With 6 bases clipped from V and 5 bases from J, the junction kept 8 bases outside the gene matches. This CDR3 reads CASSTGTGWTGELFF. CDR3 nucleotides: TGTGCCAGCAGCACCGGGACAGGATGGACCGGGGAGCTGTTTTTT.

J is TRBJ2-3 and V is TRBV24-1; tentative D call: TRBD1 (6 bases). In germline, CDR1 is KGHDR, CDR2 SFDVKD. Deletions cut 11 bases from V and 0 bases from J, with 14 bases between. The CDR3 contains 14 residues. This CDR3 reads CAIRTALSTDTQYF. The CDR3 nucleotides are TGTGCCATCAGGACAGCCCTTAGCACAGATACGCAGTATTTT.

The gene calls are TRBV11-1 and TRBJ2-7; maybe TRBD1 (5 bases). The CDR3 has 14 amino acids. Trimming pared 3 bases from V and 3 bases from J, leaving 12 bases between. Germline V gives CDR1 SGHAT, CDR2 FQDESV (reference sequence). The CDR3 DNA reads TGTGCCAGCAGCTTCTCTGGACAAGACTACGAGCAGTACTTC. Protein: CASSFSGQDYEQYF.

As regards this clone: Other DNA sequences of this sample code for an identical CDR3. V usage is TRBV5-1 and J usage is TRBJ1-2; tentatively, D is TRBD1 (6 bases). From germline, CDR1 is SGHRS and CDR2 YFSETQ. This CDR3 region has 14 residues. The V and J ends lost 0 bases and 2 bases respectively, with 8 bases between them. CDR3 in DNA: TGCGCCAGCAGCTTGGGGACAGCCAACTATGGCTACACCTTC. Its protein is CASSLGTANYGYTF.

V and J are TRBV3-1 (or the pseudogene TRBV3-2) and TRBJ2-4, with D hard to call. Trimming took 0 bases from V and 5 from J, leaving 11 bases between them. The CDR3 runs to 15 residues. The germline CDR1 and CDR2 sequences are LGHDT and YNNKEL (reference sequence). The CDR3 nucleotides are TGTGCCAGCAGCCAAGATTTTAGGAGCGAAAACATTCAGTACTTC. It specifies CASSQDFRSENIQYF.

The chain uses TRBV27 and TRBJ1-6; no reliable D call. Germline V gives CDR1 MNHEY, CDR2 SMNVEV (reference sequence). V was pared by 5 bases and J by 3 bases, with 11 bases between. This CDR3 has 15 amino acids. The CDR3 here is CASSGVTYYNSPLHF. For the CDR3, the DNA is TGTGCCAGCAGTGGAGTTACCTACTATAATTCACCCCTCCACTTT.

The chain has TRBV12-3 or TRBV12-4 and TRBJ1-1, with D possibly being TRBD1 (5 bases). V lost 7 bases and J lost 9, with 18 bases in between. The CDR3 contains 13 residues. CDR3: CASNRTPPGQAFF. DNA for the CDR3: TGTGCCAGCAACAGGACCCCCCCCGGGCAAGCTTTCTTT.

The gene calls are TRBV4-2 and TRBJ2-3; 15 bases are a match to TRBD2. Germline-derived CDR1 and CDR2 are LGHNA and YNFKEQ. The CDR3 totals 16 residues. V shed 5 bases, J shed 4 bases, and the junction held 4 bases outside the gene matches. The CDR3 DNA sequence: TGTGCCAGCAGCGGACTAGCGGGGGGGCGATCAGATACGCAGTATTTT. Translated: CASSGLAGGRSDTQYF.

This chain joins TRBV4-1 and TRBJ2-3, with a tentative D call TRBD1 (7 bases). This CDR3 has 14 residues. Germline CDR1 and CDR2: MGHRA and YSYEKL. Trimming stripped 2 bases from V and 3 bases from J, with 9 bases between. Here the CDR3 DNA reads TGCGCCAGCAGCCAACCAGGGGGGACAGATACGCAGTATTTT. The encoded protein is CASSQPGGTDTQYF.

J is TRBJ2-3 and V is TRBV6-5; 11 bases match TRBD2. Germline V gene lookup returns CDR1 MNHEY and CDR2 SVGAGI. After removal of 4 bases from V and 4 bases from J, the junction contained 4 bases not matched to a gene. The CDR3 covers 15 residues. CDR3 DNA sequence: TGTGCCAGCAGTTTACTAGCGGGGGCAGCAGATACGCAGTATTTT. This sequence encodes CASSLLAGAADTQYF.

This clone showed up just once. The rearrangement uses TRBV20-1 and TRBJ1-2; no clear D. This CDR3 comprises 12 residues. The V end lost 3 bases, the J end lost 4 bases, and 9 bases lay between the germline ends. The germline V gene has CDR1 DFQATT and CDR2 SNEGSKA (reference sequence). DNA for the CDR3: TGCAGTGCTAGTCGCCAGGCCTATGGCTACACCTTC. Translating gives CSASRQAYGYTF.